What follows are 10 T cell receptor beta chains derived from one specimen sequenced in a study of shared clonotypes between healthy human individuals. The data were produced by immunoSEQ multiplex PCR, yet TCRdb's version contains in-frame clones alone and is incomplete. The sample records approximately 2,300,000 clones, 92% being singletons. The specimen sequenced was naive CD4+ T cells from PBMCs. Subset here: CD45RA+ positively selected. The receptors stem from a man aged 18 to 29 in good health. Some clones in this sample may be carry-over from other donors' samples.

The chain is built from TRBV18 and TRBJ2-1; 13 positions agree with TRBD2. V lost 5 bases, J lost 8 bases, and 12 bases stayed unmatched. This CDR3 spans 17 amino acids. The V gene's germline CDR1 is KGHSH and CDR2 LQKENI. The CDR3 DNA follows: TGTGCCAGCTCATCCGGACTAGCGGGGGCTCTGTGGCATGAGCAGTTCTTC. This gives the protein CASSSGLAGALWHEQFF.

The rearrangement uses TRBV21-1 and TRBJ2-7; the table's D call, TRBD1, was not checked against the DNA. TRBV21-1 is classified as a pseudogene. This CDR3 region has 15 residues. The chain's CDR3 is CASPGGWDPSYEQYF. DNA of the CDR3: TGTGCCAGCCCAGGGGGGTGGGACCCTTCCTACGAGCAGTACTTC.

About this clone itself: Other DNA sequences of this sample code for an identical CDR3. The rearrangement uses TRBV18 and TRBJ2-7; no firm D call. Trimming removed 0 bases from V and 4 bases from J, with 7 bases in between. This CDR3 spans 13 amino acids. Germline CDR1 reads KGHSH; CDR2 reads LQKENI. The DNA for the CDR3 is TGTGCCAGCTCACCACCGTCGATATACGAGCAGTACTTC. Translation gives CASSPPSIYEQYF.

CDR3 loop: CASSLGTSDYNEQFF. CDR3 nucleotide sequence: TGTGCCAGCAGTTTGGGGACTAGTGACTACAATGAGCAGTTCTTC. The V and J genes are TRBV28 and TRBJ2-1; 8 positions agree with TRBD2. The CDR3 is made up of 15 amino acids. The V gene's germline CDR1 is MDHEN and CDR2 SYDVKM. The junction had 4 bases not matched to a gene; V was cut back by 3 bases and J by 3 bases.

Only a few counts were recorded for this clone. The chain couples TRBV19 to TRBJ1-1; D gene uncertain. This CDR3 has 14 amino acids. Trimming left V 7 bases short and J 0 bases short, with 12 bases between. CDR1 LNHDA and CDR2 SQIVND come from the germline V gene (reference sequence). CDR3 sequence (DNA): TGTGCCAGTATGAATGACGCTTTGAACACTGAAGCTTTCTTT. The encoded protein is CASMNDALNTEAFF.

V is TRBV5-1 and J is TRBJ2-5; the match to TRBD1 covers 9 bases. Germline V gene sequence: CDR1 SGHRS, CDR2 YFSETQ. J lost 5 bases, V lost 4 bases, and 9 bases had no gene match. The length of the CDR3 is 15 residues. The CDR3 spells CASSRKADRGETQYF. CDR3 coding DNA: TGCGCCAGCAGCCGAAAGGCTGACAGGGGGGAGACCCAGTACTTC.

The rearrangement joins TRBV6-1 to TRBJ1-1, with 8 bases lining up with TRBD1. V was pared by 3 bases and J by 4 bases, with 7 bases of the junction left unmatched. The CDR3 is made up of 15 amino acids. Germline CDR1 reads MNHNS; CDR2 reads SASEGT. The CDR3 reads CASSEDRARSTEAFF. The CDR3 bases are TGTGCCAGCAGTGAGGACAGGGCGAGGAGCACTGAAGCTTTCTTT.

The DNA of the CDR3 is TGCGCCAGCAGCTTGGAACAGAGCCGGGACCTCGAGACCCAGTACTTC. It codes for CASSLEQSRDLETQYF. The chain recombines TRBV5-1 with TRBJ2-5; D might be TRBD1 or TRBD2, each matching 5 bases. The CDR3 sequence is 16 residues long. The V and J ends lost 0 bases and 5 bases respectively, with 17 bases between them. The V gene's germline CDR1 is SGHRS and CDR2 YFSETQ.

This chain joins TRBV15 and TRBJ1-2; 7 nucleotides match TRBD1. Per germline, CDR1 LNHNV and CDR2 YYDKDF (reference sequence). The CDR3 is made up of 15 amino acids. With 6 bases clipped from V and 6 bases from J, the junction kept 13 bases outside the gene matches. CDR3 sequence reads: CATREPGQKSDGYTF. CDR3 coding DNA: TGTGCCACCAGAGAACCGGGACAGAAGAGCGATGGCTACACCTTC.

This chain joins TRBV7-2 and TRBJ2-5; D possibly uses TRBD1 or TRBD2 (5 bases each). Germline CDR1 reads SGHTA; CDR2 reads FQGNSA. Deletions cut 5 bases from V and 8 bases from J, with 15 bases between. CDR3 length: 13 amino acids. For the CDR3, the DNA is TGTGCCAGCAGCACCCGGGATCAGGGCACCCAGTACTTC. It encodes CASSTRDQGTQYF. Supplemented by reference TRBV7-2 and TRBJ2-5, the full variable domain reads GAGVSQSPSNKVTEKGKDVELRCDPISGHTALYWYRQSLGQGLEFLIYFQGNSAPDKSGLPSDRFSAERTGGSVSTLTIQRTQQEDSAVYLCASSTRDQGTQYFGPGTRLLVL.